There are many counts of the clone carrying this T cell receptor (beta chain). Thyroid ultrasound and orbital computed tomography, with clinical symptoms and serum thyroxine and TRAb, informed diagnoses. TCR beta CDR3 sequences were amplified from RNA transcripts. A set of HTBI primers served as the primers for a first-round RT-PCR of the TCR CDR3. TCRdb re-analysed the multiplex PCR reads in MiXCR, keeping a single row per CDR3 protein. The sample gives hundreds of thousands of distinct CDR3 sequences, 38% of which show up once; roughly 8.3% is in the top ten. The data were obtained in a study of T cells in Graves' hyperthyroidism and ophthalmopathy. CDR1 SGHVS and CDR2 FNYEAQ come from the germline V gene. CDR3 size: 14 residues. V was shortened by 2 bases and J by 3 bases, with 8 bases between the two germline ends.

The sequence derives from a young man with Graves' hyperthyroidism. This chain links TRBV7-6 with TRBJ1-5, with a tentative D call TRBD1 (6 bases). The sequencing sample was made of blood. The CDR3 DNA follows: TGTGCCAGCAGCTTAAACAGGGTCAATCAGCCCCAGCATTTT. Its translation: CASSLNRVNQPQHF.